The text below deals with one T cell receptor (beta chain). Its antigen is unidentified. The authors extracted RNA and reverse transcribed it into cDNA as the sequencing template. Some clones are missing from TCRdb's copy, which holds only in-frame ones; the method was immunoSEQ multiplex PCR. In the table there are 150,000 to 200,000 clones, about three fifths of which are singletons. The treatment denotes: oral pan-JAK inhibitor, 5-10 mg twice daily. This sample was included in a study of CD8+ T cells in alopecia areata. Study information: Each of the treated patients was given oral tofacitinib, 5 to 10 mg twice daily, for moderate-to-severe alopecia areata. For treated patients, severity scores reflected the percentage of scalp area affected.

In germline, CDR1 is SQVTM, CDR2 ANQGSEA. The V and J ends lost 6 bases and 2 bases respectively, with 19 bases between them. The CDR3 extends over 15 amino acids. Study-level findings and limits: Many expanded lesional clones stayed in scalp and blood while on tofacitinib. Lesional tissue from the scalp (especially in alopecia totalis/universalis) showed higher clonality than normal scalp.

Source: CD4+ T cells sorted from blood, taken at week 24, from a patient treated with tofacitinib. The rearrangement joins TRBV29-1 to TRBJ1-1, with D unclear. The TCR was taken from a human donor with alopecia areata. The CDR3: CSVVTWAAANTEAFF. CDR3 DNA sequence: TGCAGCGTCGTGACCTGGGCGGCCGCTAACACTGAAGCTTTCTTT.